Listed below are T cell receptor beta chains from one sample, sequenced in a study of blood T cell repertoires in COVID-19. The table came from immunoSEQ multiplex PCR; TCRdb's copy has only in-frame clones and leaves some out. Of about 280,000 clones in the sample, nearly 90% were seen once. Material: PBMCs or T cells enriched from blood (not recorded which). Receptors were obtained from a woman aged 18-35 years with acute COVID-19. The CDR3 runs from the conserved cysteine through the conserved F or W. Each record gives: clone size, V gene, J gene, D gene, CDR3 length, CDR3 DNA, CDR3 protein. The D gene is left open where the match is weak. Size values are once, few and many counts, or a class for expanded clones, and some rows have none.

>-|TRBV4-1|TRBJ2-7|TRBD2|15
TGCGCCAGCAGCTCCGGGGGCGGGAGGGCCAACGAGCAGTACTTC
CASSSGGGRANEQYF
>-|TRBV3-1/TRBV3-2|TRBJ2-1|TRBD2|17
TGTGCCAGCAGCCCCTCAAAAACGGGAGGGATTTCCAATGAGCAGTTCTTC
CASSPSKTGGISNEQFF
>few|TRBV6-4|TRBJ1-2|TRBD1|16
TGTGCCAGCAGTGACTCCGTGGGACAGGGGGCTGATGGCTACACCTTC
CASSDSVGQGADGYTF
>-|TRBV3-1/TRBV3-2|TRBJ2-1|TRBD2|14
TGTGCCAGCAGCTTAGCGGGAGGTAACAATGAGCAGTTCTTC
CASSLAGGNNEQFF
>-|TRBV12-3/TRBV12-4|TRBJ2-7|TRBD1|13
TGTGCCAGCAGTCTAAGGGGGCCGGGCGAGCAGTACTTC
CASSLRGPGEQYF
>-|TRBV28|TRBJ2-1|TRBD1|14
TGTGCCAGCAGGAAGACAGGGGTGGGCAATGAGCAGTTCTTC
CASRKTGVGNEQFF
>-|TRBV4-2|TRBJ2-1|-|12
TGTGCCAGCAGCCAAGATCGGGGAGAGCAGTTCTTC
CASSQDRGEQFF
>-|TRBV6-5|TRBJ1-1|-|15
TGTGCCAGCAGTTCCGAGTCCGGTAGGAACACTGAAGCTTTCTTT
CASSSESGRNTEAFF
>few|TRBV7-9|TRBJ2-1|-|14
TGTGCCAGCAGCTTAGAGGTCCGGGGTAATGAGCAGTTCTTC
CASSLEVRGNEQFF
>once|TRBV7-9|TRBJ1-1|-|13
TGTGCCAGCAGCGTACAGGGGAACACTGAAGCTTTCTTT
CASSVQGNTEAFF
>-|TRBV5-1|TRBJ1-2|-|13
TGCGCCAGCAGCTTTAGGGCAGGGGCGGGCTACACCTTC
CASSFRAGAGYTF
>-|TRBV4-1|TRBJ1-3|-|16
TGCGCCAGCAGCCAAGGGAATTCAGGGGTTGGAAACACCATATATTTT
CASSQGNSGVGNTIYF
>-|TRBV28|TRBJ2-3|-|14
TGTGCCAGCAGTTTATCCGGAGGAACAGATACGCAGTATTTT
CASSLSGGTDTQYF
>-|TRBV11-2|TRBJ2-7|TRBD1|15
TGTGCCAGCAGCTTACAGGGGGACAGGGTCTACGAGCAGTACTTC
CASSLQGDRVYEQYF
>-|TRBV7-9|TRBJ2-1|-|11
TGTGCCAGCAGCTTAGAACTAGCCCCAATCTTC
CASSLELAPIF
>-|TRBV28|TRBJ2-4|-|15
TGTGCCAGCACCCTACTAGTTGGGTCCAAAAACATTCAGTACTTC
CASTLLVGSKNIQYF
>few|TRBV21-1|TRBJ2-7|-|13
TGTGCCAGCAGCAAAAGGGGGCAAAAGTCCCGGGGGTTC
CASSKRGQKSRGF
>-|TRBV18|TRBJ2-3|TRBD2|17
TGTGCCAGCTCACCACTACCGATACGCGGGAGTCGCGATACGCAGTATTTT
CASSPLPIRGSRDTQYF
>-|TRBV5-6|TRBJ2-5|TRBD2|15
TGTGCCAGCAGCTTGAGACTAGCGTTCCAAGAGACCCAGTACTTC
CASSLRLAFQETQYF
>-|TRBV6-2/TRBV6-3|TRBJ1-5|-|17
TGTGCCAGCACCCCCGGAGATACAGCGGGAGCCAATCAGCCCCAGCATTTT
CASTPGDTAGANQPQHF
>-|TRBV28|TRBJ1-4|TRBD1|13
TGTGCCACTTACAGGGGGCGAAACGAAAAACTGTTTTTT
CATYRGRNEKLFF
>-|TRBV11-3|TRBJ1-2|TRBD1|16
TGTGCCAGCAGCCCACCCGGGACAGGACGTACGAATGGCTACACCTTC
CASSPPGTGRTNGYTF
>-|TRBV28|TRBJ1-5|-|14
TGTGCCAGCACCTTTCCCCTGTCTTATCAGCCCCAGCATTTT
CASTFPLSYQPQHF